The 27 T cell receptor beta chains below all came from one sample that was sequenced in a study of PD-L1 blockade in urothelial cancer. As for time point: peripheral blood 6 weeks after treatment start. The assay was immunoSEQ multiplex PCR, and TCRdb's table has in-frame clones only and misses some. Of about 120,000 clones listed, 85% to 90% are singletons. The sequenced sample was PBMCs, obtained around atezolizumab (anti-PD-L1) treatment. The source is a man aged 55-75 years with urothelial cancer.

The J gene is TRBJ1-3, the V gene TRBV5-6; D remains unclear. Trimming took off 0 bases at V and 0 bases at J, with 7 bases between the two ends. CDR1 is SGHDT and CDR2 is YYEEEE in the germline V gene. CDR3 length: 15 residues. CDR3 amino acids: CASSLDPGSGNTIYF. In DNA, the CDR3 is TGTGCCAGCAGCTTGGATCCCGGCTCTGGAAACACCATATATTTT.

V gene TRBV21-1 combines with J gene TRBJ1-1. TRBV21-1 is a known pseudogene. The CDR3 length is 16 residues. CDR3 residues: CASSSLRGGDGTEAFF. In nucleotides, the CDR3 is TGTGCCAGCAGCTCATTAAGGGGAGGGGATGGGACTGAAGCTTTCTTT.

CDR3 loop: CAWNGRTLTIRYTF. The CDR3 DNA follows: TGTGCCTGGAACGGCCGAACCCTAACTATACGCTACACCTTC. This chain links TRBV30 with TRBJ1-2; D call uncertain. V lost 4 bases, J lost 9 bases, and 21 bases lay in between. The CDR3 extends over 14 amino acids. Germline CDR1 reads GTSNPN; CDR2 reads SVGIG (reference sequence).

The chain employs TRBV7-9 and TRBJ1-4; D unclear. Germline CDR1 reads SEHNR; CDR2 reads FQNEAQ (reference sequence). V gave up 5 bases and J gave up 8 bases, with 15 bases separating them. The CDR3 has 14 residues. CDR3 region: CASSIIGVPEKLFF. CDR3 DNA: TGTGCCAGCAGCATAATCGGGGTTCCCGAAAAACTGTTTTTT.

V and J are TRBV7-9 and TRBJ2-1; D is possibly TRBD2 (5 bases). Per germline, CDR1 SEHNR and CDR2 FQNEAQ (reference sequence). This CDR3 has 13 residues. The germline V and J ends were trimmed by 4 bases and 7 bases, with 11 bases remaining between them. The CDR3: CASSWPGGNEQFF. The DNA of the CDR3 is TGTGCCAGCAGCTGGCCCGGAGGTAATGAGCAGTTCTTC.

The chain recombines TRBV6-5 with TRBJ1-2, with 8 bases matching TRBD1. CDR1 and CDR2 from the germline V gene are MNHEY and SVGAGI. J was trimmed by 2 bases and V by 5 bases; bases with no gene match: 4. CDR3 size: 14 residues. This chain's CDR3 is CASSGRGRNYGYTF. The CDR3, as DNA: TGTGCCAGCAGTGGCAGGGGGCGCAACTATGGCTACACCTTC.

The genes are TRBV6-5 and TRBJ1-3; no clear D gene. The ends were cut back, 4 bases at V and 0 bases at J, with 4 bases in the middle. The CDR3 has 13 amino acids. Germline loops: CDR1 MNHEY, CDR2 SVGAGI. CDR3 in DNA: TGTGCCAGCAGTTTAGCCTCTGGAAACACCATATATTTT. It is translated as CASSLASGNTIYF.

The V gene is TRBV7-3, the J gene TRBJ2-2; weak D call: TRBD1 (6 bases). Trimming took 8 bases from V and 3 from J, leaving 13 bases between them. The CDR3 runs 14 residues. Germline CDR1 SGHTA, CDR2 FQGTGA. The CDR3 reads CASLPGAYTGELFF. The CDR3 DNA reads TGTGCCAGCCTCCCAGGGGCCTACACCGGGGAGCTGTTTTTT.

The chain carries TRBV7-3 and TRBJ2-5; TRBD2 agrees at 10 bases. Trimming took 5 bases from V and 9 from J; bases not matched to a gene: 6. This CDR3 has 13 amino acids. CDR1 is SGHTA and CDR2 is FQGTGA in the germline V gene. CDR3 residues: CASSDSGRPPQYF. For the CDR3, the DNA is TGTGCCAGCAGCGATAGCGGGAGGCCCCCCCAGTACTTC.

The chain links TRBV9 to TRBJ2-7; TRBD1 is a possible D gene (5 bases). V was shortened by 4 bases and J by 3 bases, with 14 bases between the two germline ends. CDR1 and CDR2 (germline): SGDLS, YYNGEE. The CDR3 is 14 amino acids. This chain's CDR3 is CASSPRSTGYEQYF. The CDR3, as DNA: TGTGCCAGCAGCCCCCGGAGCACAGGCTACGAGCAGTACTTC.

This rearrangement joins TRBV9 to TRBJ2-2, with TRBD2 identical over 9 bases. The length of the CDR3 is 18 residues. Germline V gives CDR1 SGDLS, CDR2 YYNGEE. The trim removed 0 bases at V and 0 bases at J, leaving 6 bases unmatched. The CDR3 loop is CASSVVSGGPANTGELFF. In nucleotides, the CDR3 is TGTGCCAGCAGCGTAGTTAGCGGGGGACCCGCGAACACCGGGGAGCTGTTTTTT.

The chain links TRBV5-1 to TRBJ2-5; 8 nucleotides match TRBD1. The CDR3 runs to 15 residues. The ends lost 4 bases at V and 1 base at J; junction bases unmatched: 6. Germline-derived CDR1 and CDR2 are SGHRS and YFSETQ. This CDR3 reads CASSAGTGPQETQYF. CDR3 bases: TGCGCCAGCAGCGCCGGGACAGGCCCCCAAGAGACCCAGTACTTC.

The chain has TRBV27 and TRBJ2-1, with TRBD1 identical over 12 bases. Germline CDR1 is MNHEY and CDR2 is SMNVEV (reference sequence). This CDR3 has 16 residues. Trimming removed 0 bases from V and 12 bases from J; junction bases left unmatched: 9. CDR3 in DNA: TGTGCCAGCAGTTTATCCGGGACAGGGGGCGCGAAGGGGCAGTTCTTC. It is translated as CASSLSGTGGAKGQFF.

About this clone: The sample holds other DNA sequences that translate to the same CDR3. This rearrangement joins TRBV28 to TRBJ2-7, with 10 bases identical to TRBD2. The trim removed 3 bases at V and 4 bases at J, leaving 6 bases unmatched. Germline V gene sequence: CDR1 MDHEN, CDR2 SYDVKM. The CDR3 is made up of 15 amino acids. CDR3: CASSLGSSGSYEQYF. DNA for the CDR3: TGTGCCAGCAGTTTGGGGTCTAGCGGGAGTTACGAGCAGTACTTC.

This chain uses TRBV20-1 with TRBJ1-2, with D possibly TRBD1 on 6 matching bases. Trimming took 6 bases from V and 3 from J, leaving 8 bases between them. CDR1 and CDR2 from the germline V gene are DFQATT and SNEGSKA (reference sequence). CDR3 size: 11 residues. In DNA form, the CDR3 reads TGCAGTGCCTGGACAGACTATGGCTACACCTTC. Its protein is CSAWTDYGYTF.

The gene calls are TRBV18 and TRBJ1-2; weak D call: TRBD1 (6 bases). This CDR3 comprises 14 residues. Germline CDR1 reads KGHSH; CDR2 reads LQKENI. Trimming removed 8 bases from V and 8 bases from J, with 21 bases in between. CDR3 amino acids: CASARTGLTGGYTF. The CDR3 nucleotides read TGTGCCAGCGCCCGAACAGGGTTGACCGGAGGCTACACCTTC. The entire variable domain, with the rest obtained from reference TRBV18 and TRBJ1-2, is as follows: NAGVMQNPRHLVRRRGQEARLRCSPMKGHSHVYWYRQLPEEGLKFMVYLQKENIIDESGMPKERFSAEFPKEGPSILRIQQVVRGDSAAYFCASARTGLTGGYTFGSGTRLTVV.

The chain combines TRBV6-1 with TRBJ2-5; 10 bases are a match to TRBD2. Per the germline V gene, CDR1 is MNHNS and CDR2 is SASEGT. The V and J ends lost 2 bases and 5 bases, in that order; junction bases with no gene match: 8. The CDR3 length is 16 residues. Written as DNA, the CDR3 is TGTGCCAGCAGTGAAACAGTAGCGGGGGGATTGGAGACCCAGTACTTC. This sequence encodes CASSETVAGGLETQYF.

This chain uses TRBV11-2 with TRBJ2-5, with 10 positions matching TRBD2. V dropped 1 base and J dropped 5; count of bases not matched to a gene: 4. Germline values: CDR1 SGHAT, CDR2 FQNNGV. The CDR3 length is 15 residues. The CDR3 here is CASSLGTSGLETQYF. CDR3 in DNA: TGTGCCAGCAGCTTAGGGACTAGCGGATTGGAGACCCAGTACTTC. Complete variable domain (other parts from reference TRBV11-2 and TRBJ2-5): EAGVAQSPRYKIIEKRQSVAFWCNPISGHATLYWYQQILGQGPKLLIQFQNNGVVDDSQLPKDRFSAERLKGVDSTLKIQPAKLEDSAVYLCASSLGTSGLETQYFGPGTRLLVL.

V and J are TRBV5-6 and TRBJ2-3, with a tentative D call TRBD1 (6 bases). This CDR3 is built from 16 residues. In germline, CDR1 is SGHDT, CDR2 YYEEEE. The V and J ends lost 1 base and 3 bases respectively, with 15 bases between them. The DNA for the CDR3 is TGTGCCAGCAGCTTGAAGAACAGGGAAGGGACAGATACGCAGTATTTT. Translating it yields CASSLKNREGTDTQYF.

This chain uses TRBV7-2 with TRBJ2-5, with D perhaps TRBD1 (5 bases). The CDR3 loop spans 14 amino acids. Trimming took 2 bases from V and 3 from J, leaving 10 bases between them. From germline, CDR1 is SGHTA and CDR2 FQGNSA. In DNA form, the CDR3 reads TGTGCCAGCAGCTTATCTTCAGGGAAAGAGACCCAGTACTTC. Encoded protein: CASSLSSGKETQYF.

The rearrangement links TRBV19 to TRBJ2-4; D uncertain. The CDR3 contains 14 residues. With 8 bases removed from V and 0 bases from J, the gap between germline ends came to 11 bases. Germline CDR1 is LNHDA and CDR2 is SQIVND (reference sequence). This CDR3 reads CASRRLVAKNIQYF. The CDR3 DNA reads TGTGCCAGTCGCAGACTGGTAGCCAAAAACATTCAGTACTTC.

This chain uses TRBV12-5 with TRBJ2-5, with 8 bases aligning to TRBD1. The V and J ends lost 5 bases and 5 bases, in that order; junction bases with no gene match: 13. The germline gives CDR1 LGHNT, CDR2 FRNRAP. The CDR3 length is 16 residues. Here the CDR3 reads CASGPHPRGPLETQYF. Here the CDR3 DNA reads TGTGCTAGTGGTCCCCACCCCAGGGGGCCGTTGGAGACCCAGTACTTC.

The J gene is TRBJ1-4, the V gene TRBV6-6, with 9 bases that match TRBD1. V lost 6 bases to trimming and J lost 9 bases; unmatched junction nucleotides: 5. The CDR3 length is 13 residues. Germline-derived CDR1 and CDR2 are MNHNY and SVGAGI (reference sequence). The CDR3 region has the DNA TGTGCCAGCAGCCCCGGACAGGGGAAAAAACTGTTTTTT. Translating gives CASSPGQGKKLFF.

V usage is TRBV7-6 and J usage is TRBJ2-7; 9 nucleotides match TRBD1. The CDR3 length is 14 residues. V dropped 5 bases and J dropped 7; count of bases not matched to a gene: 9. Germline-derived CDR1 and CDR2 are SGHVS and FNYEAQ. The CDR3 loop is CASSRQTGGPEQYF. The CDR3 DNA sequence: TGTGCCAGCAGCCGCCAAACAGGGGGCCCGGAGCAGTACTTC.

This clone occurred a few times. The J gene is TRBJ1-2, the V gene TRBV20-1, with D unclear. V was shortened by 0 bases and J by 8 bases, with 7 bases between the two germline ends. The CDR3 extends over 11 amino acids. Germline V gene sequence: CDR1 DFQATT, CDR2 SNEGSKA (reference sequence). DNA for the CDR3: TGCAGTGCTAGAGACCGTGCGGGCTACACCTTC. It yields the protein CSARDRAGYTF.

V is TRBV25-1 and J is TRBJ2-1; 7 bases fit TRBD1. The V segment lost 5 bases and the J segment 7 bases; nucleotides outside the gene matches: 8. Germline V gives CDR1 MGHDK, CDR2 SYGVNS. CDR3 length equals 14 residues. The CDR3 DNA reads TGTGCCAGCAGTCCTGACAGGGTCCCGAATGAGCAGTTCTTC. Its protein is CASSPDRVPNEQFF.

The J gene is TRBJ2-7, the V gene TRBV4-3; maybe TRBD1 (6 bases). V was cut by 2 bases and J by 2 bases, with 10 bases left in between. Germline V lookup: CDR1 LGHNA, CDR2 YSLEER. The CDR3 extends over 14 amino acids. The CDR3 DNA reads TGCGCCAGCAGCCAACAACAGGGACCCTACGAGCAGTACTTC. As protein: CASSQQQGPYEQYF.